What follows describes a single T cell receptor (beta chain). The data were obtained in a study of cytomegalovirus exposure and HLA in healthy donors. V lost 2 bases and J 7 bases, leaving 5 bases between the germline ends. The V gene's germline CDR1 is SGHAT and CDR2 FQNNGV. This CDR3 has 11 amino acids. PCR used 60 Vbeta primers and 13 Jbeta primers. The assay was immunoSEQ multiplex PCR, and TCRdb's table has in-frame clones only and misses some. In the table there are approximately 110,000 clones, over 60% of which are singletons. This TCR came from a human donor in good health. The genes are TRBV11-2 and TRBJ2-5; D call uncertain. Sequencing was carried out using PBMCs. Here the CDR3 reads CASSLSRTQYF. CDR3 sequence (DNA): TGTGCCAGCAGCTTATCCCGGACCCAGTACTTC.